The next 21 T cell receptor beta chains were all read from a single sample in a study of blood T cell repertoires in COVID-19. Sequencing used immunoSEQ multiplex PCR; TCRdb keeps in-frame clones, though not all of them. Among some 200,000 clones listed, roughly four fifths were seen once. The sample was PBMCs or T cells enriched from blood (not recorded which). The receptors stem from a middle-aged man who had recovered from COVID-19.

V and J are TRBV6-5 and TRBJ1-1, with unresolved D. CDR1 and CDR2 from the germline V gene are MNHEY and SVGAGI. V shed 6 bases and J shed 0 bases, with 14 bases lying between them. CDR3 length: 15 amino acids. CDR3 sequence (DNA): TGTGCCAGCAGCCGATCGAGGTACATGAACACTGAAGCTTTCTTT. Translation gives CASSRSRYMNTEAFF.

The V gene is TRBV19, the J gene TRBJ2-7; 7 bases line up with TRBD2. Per the germline V gene, CDR1 is LNHDA and CDR2 is SQIVND (reference sequence). The CDR3 is made up of 14 amino acids. V shed 5 bases, J shed 3 bases, and the junction held 7 bases outside the gene matches. CDR3 coding DNA: TGTGCCAGTAGTCCCGGGCGGGGGTACTACGAGCAGTACTTC. It translates to CASSPGRGYYEQYF. The whole variable domain, remainder taken from reference TRBV19 and TRBJ2-7, is DGGITQSPKYLFRKEGQNVTLSCEQNLNHDAMYWYRQDPGQGLRLIYYSQIVNDFQKGDIAEGYSVSREKKESFPLTVTSAQKNPTAFYLCASSPGRGYYEQYFGPGTRLTVT.

In its sample, this clone was seen once. The chain couples TRBV2 to TRBJ2-2, with 13 bases lining up with TRBD2. Germline values: CDR1 SNHLY, CDR2 FYNNEI. The ends lost 6 bases at V and 7 bases at J; junction bases unmatched: 5. The CDR3 length is 15 residues. For the CDR3, the DNA is TGTGCCAGCAGCGGGACTAGCGGGAAAGGCGGGGAGCTGTTTTTT. It translates to CASSGTSGKGGELFF.

The chain recombines TRBV7-9 with TRBJ2-1, with D possibly being TRBD2 (6 bases). There are 16 residues in the CDR3. With 6 bases removed from V and 0 bases from J, the gap between germline ends came to 15 bases. From germline, CDR1 is SEHNR and CDR2 FQNEAQ (reference sequence). As DNA, the CDR3 is TGTGCCAGCAGTTCATCCGGGACTCGCTCCTACAATGAGCAGTTCTTC. Protein: CASSSSGTRSYNEQFF.

This clone was seen only a few times. V gene TRBV10-2 combines with J gene TRBJ2-7; unclear D gene. Per germline, CDR1 WSHSY and CDR2 SAAADI. The V end lost 1 base, the J end lost 2 bases, and 12 bases lay between the germline ends. This CDR3 spans 15 amino acids. The CDR3 protein is CASSELAESTYEQYF. The CDR3 DNA is TGCGCCAGCAGTGAGTTGGCGGAATCTACCTACGAGCAGTACTTC.

The chain links TRBV13 to TRBJ2-5; 13 nucleotides agree with TRBD2. Looked up from germline, CDR1 is PRHDT and CDR2 is FYEKMQ (reference sequence). The CDR3 extends over 16 amino acids. V shed 4 bases and J 1 base; nucleotides not matched to a gene: 3. CDR3 residues: CASSWGTSGAQETQYF. The CDR3 DNA sequence: TGTGCCAGCAGCTGGGGGACTAGCGGGGCCCAAGAGACCCAGTACTTC.

The chain employs TRBV4-1 and TRBJ2-7; 7 bases map to TRBD2. Trimming at V came to 1 base and at J to 2 bases, leaving 8 bases not matched to a gene. This CDR3 contains 16 residues. CDR1 and CDR2 (germline): MGHRA, YSYEKL. The CDR3 sequence is CASSQVPRGVPYEQYF. CDR3 nucleotide sequence: TGCGCCAGCAGCCAAGTCCCCCGGGGGGTCCCCTACGAGCAGTACTTC.

As for this clone: Within the sample, other DNA sequences also encode this same CDR3. The chain links TRBV9 to TRBJ2-1, with 7 nucleotides matching TRBD2. The CDR3 contains 15 residues. Germline assignment: CDR1 SGDLS and CDR2 YYNGEE. J lost 0 bases, V lost 2 bases, and 2 bases had no gene match. In DNA form, the CDR3 reads TGTGCCAGCAGCGTGGGACTAAGCTCCTACAATGAGCAGTTCTTC. This codes for CASSVGLSSYNEQFF.

The chain carries TRBV10-1 and TRBJ2-1, with 12 bases that match TRBD2. Looked up from germline, CDR1 is WNHNN and CDR2 is SYGVQD (reference sequence). V was pared by 8 bases and J by 4 bases, with 9 bases of the junction left unmatched. The CDR3 sequence is 16 residues long. This chain's CDR3 is CASASGRARGYNEQFF. Here the CDR3 DNA reads TGCGCCAGCGCTAGCGGGAGGGCCCGGGGATACAATGAGCAGTTCTTC.

V and J are TRBV3-1 (or the pseudogene TRBV3-2) and TRBJ1-1, with D possibly being TRBD1 (6 bases). The CDR3 consists of 13 residues. Germline V gives CDR1 LGHDT, CDR2 YNNKEL (reference sequence). The germline V and J ends were trimmed by 4 bases and 5 bases, with 11 bases remaining between them. CDR3 bases: TGTGCCAGCAGCCGACGGGACAATACTGAAGCTTTCTTT. Its protein product is CASSRRDNTEAFF.

This chain links TRBV2 with TRBJ1-5; 8 nucleotides align to TRBD1. From germline, CDR1 is SNHLY and CDR2 FYNNEI. With V trimmed by 7 bases and J by 0 bases, 5 bases remained unmatched. The CDR3 has 15 amino acids. This CDR3 reads CASTKQGVSNQPQHF. The CDR3 DNA reads as TGTGCCAGCACCAAACAGGGGGTTAGCAATCAGCCCCAGCATTTT.

Here the CDR3 DNA reads TGTGCCAGCAGTCCAGGGGATAGCAATCAGCCCCAGCATTTT. As protein: CASSPGDSNQPQHF. This chain links TRBV28 with TRBJ1-5; possibly TRBD1 for D (6 bases). This CDR3 is built from 14 residues. The ends were cut back, 5 bases at V and 0 bases at J, with 8 bases in the middle. Germline values: CDR1 MDHEN, CDR2 SYDVKM.

The gene calls are TRBV14 and TRBJ1-1, with 9 bases aligning to TRBD1. The germline gives CDR1 SGHDN, CDR2 FVKESK. V was clipped by 2 bases and J by 0 bases; unmatched bases: 7. The CDR3 is 17 residues long. The CDR3 nucleotides read TGTGCCAGCAGCCAATATCCCGGGACAGGGATGAACACTGAAGCTTTCTTT. Residues: CASSQYPGTGMNTEAFF.

This chain uses TRBV19 with TRBJ2-7; TRBD2 matches at 16 bases. After removal of 4 bases from V and 2 bases from J, the junction contained 2 bases not matched to a gene. Per germline, CDR1 LNHDA and CDR2 SQIVND (reference sequence). This CDR3 region has 16 residues. CDR3 sequence: CASSRGLAGGPYEQYF. The CDR3 nucleotides read TGTGCCAGTAGTAGGGGACTAGCGGGGGGGCCCTACGAGCAGTACTTC.

The chain links TRBV2 to TRBJ2-1, with TRBD2 identical over 8 bases. Germline V lookup: CDR1 SNHLY, CDR2 FYNNEI. The V and J ends lost 7 bases and 6 bases, in that order; junction bases with no gene match: 8. The CDR3 is made up of 14 amino acids. CDR3 sequence (DNA): TGTGCCAGCACCGAGGGTAGCGGGATCAATGAGCAGTTCTTC. Translation gives CASTEGSGINEQFF.

The chain uses TRBV7-3 and TRBJ2-3; 8 nucleotides align to TRBD2. This CDR3 spans 14 amino acids. Germline V gene data show CDR1 as SGHTA and CDR2 as FQGTGA. V was pared by 4 bases and J by 3 bases, with 3 bases of the junction left unmatched. CDR3 in amino acids: CASSSAGETDTQYF. Here the CDR3 DNA reads TGTGCCAGCAGCTCAGCGGGAGAGACAGATACGCAGTATTTT.

The V and J genes are TRBV25-1 and TRBJ2-3; D ambiguous. CDR1 is MGHDK and CDR2 is SYGVNS in the germline V gene. The CDR3 covers 14 residues. The V end lost 1 base, the J end lost 0 bases, and 5 bases lay between the germline ends. The CDR3 nucleotides read TGTGCCAGCAGTGAATCGTTTAGCACAGATACGCAGTATTTT. Protein product: CASSESFSTDTQYF. Using reference TRBV25-1 and TRBJ2-3 for the parts outside the CDR3, the full variable domain is EADIYQTPRYLVIGTGKKITLECSQTMGHDKMYWYQQDPGMELHLIHYSYGVNSTEKGDLSSESTVSRIRTEHFPLTLESARPSHTSQYLCASSESFSTDTQYFGPGTRLTVL.

This clone has only one observation. The rearrangement uses TRBV2 and TRBJ2-2, with D unresolved. V was cut by 4 bases and J by 4 bases, with 10 bases left in between. The CDR3 has 14 residues. Germline V gene sequence: CDR1 SNHLY, CDR2 FYNNEI. CDR3 sequence reads: CASSVSQFTGELFF. CDR3 DNA: TGTGCCAGCAGTGTCTCCCAGTTCACCGGGGAGCTGTTTTTT.

This chain connects TRBV20-1 to TRBJ1-3, with D possibly TRBD1 on 5 matching bases. Germline CDR1 DFQATT, CDR2 SNEGSKA (reference sequence). Trimming removed 3 bases from V and 8 bases from J, with 20 bases in between. The CDR3 totals 15 residues. The CDR3 DNA is TGCAGTGCTAGTGGGTCTTCTTTCGGGGGAGACACCATATATTTT. This codes for CSASGSSFGGDTIYF.

This clone was recorded only once. The chain is built from TRBV15 and TRBJ1-5; 8 bases agree with TRBD1. The germline gives CDR1 LNHNV, CDR2 YYDKDF (reference sequence). V trimming: 0 bases; J trimming: 6 bases; junction bases outside the gene matches: 4. This CDR3 is 15 amino acids long. In nucleotides, the CDR3 is TGTGCCACCAGCAGAGATCAGGGGGCGAGTCAGCCCCAGCATTTT. Its protein is CATSRDQGASQPQHF.

The V gene is TRBV15, the J gene TRBJ2-5; the match to TRBD1 covers 7 bases. The ends lost 0 bases at V and 3 bases at J; junction bases unmatched: 4. The CDR3 is 15 residues long. Per germline, CDR1 LNHNV and CDR2 YYDKDF (reference sequence). The CDR3 region has the DNA TGTGCCACCAGCAGAGATGGGCAGGGGGAAGAGACCCAGTACTTC. Protein sequence: CATSRDGQGEETQYF.